This TCR beta chain was recorded in a study of T cell repertoires in cytomegalovirus infection. About this clonotype itself: As yet, its antigen is unknown.

Regarding the study as a whole: The ex vivo response showed dominance by HLA-C-restricted CMV-specific TCR beta clonotypes.

J gave up 5 bases and V 4 bases, and 12 bases lay outside the gene matches. The CDR3 is 15 residues long. Germline V CDR1 and CDR2: SGHKS, YYEKEE (reference sequence). Each CDR3 protein is one row after TCRdb ran MiXCR on the reads. The sample carries 750,000 to 900,000 distinct CDR3 sequences, 25% to 30% recorded once. The sequence was collected from a human donor in good health (CMV status not recorded). Some clones in this sample may be carry-over from other donors' samples. The genes are TRBV5-5 and TRBJ2-7; 7 bases are a match to TRBD1. Sequenced material: cultured CD8+ T cells from PBMCs, taken from culture after CMV antigen stimulation. CDR3 amino acids: CASSLSSEGANEQYV. CDR3 sequence (DNA): TGTGCCAGCAGCCTGAGTAGTGAGGGGGCCAACGAGCAGTACGTC.